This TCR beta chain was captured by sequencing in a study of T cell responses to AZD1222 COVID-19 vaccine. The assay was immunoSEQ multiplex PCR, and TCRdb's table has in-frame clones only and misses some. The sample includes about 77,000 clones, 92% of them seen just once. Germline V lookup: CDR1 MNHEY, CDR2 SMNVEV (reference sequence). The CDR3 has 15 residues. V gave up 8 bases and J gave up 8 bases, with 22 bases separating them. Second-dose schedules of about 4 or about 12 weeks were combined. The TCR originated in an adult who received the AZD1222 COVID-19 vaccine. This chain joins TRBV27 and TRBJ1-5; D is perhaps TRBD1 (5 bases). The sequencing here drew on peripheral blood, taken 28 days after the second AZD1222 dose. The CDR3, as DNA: TGTGCCAGCGGAGGGGAGGGGACCCCCCGAGAGCCCCAGCATTTT. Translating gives CASGGEGTPREPQHF.